A single sample is the source of the 21 T cell receptor beta chains below, sequenced in a study of blood T cell repertoires in COVID-19. Sequenced by immunoSEQ multiplex PCR; TCRdb stores in-frame clones only, minus some. This sample has fewer than 65,000 clones, with more than 90% found just once. Source material: peripheral blood. These receptors all stem from a human donor in a cohort sampled during active COVID-19.

The rearrangement uses TRBV28 and TRBJ1-5; the match to TRBD1 covers 7 bases. The CDR3 is made up of 15 amino acids. Looked up from germline, CDR1 is MDHEN and CDR2 is SYDVKM. After removal of 4 bases from V and 2 bases from J, the junction contained 5 bases not matched to a gene. The CDR3 here is CASSSQGVGNQPQHF. DNA of the CDR3: TGTGCCAGCAGTTCCCAGGGGGTTGGCAATCAGCCCCAGCATTTT.

The chain carries TRBV19 and TRBJ2-1; TRBD2 aligns across 11 bases. CDR3 length: 16 residues. J was trimmed by 8 bases and V by 3 bases; bases with no gene match: 9. CDR1 and CDR2 from the germline V gene are LNHDA and SQIVND (reference sequence). CDR3 protein: CASSIRTSGSRDEQFF. The CDR3 nucleotides read TGTGCCAGTAGTATTAGAACTAGCGGGAGCCGGGATGAGCAGTTCTTC.

The chain carries TRBV7-8 and TRBJ2-5; D remains unclear. CDR1 is SGHVS and CDR2 is FQNEAQ in the germline V gene. CDR3 length: 15 residues. V was shortened by 0 bases and J by 5 bases, with 13 bases between the two germline ends. CDR3 DNA: TGTGCCAGCAGCTTAGCAGGTGGAGCTGGGGAGACCCAGTACTTC. This sequence encodes CASSLAGGAGETQYF.

This chain joins TRBV5-1 and TRBJ2-5; 7 bases are shared with TRBD1. This CDR3 has 13 residues. V was pared by 1 base and J by 7 bases, with 4 bases of the junction left unmatched. Germline V gene sequence: CDR1 SGHRS, CDR2 YFSETQ. The CDR3 protein is CASSLLSGGTQYF. The CDR3 coding sequence is TGCGCCAGCAGCTTGTTGTCAGGGGGGACCCAGTACTTC. Using reference TRBV5-1 and TRBJ2-5 for the parts outside the CDR3, the full variable domain is KAGVTQTPRYLIKTRGQQVTLSCSPISGHRSVSWYQQTPGQGLQFLFEYFSETQRNKGNFPGRFSGRQFSNSRSEMNVSTLELGDSALYLCASSLLSGGTQYFGPGTRLLVL.

The chain combines TRBV27 with TRBJ2-7; 10 bases are a match to TRBD2. The CDR3 length is 15 residues. The junction had 11 bases not matched to a gene; V was cut back by 7 bases and J by 5 bases. Germline values: CDR1 MNHEY, CDR2 SMNVEV (reference sequence). The CDR3, as DNA: TGTGCCAGCAAGAAAACCGGGACTAGCGTCAACGAGCAGTACTTC. It specifies CASKKTGTSVNEQYF.

The chain uses TRBV3-1 (or the pseudogene TRBV3-2) and TRBJ2-3; D possibly corresponds to TRBD2 (5 bases). The CDR3 totals 13 residues. V lost 3 bases to trimming and J lost 6 bases, with 10 bases between them. Germline V gene lookup returns CDR1 LGHDT and CDR2 YNNKEL (reference sequence). CDR3 bases: TGTGCCAGCAGCCAGGCAGGACTTGATACGCAGTATTTT. Translating gives CASSQAGLDTQYF.

The chain is built from TRBV28 and TRBJ1-5, with 8 bases fitting TRBD1. Germline V gene sequence: CDR1 MDHEN, CDR2 SYDVKM. V dropped 3 bases and J dropped 6; count of bases not matched to a gene: 7. CDR3 length equals 15 residues. CDR3: CASSLGARGLQPQHF. The CDR3 DNA sequence: TGTGCCAGCAGTTTGGGGGCCAGGGGGCTTCAGCCCCAGCATTTT.

The rearrangement links TRBV3-1 (or the pseudogene TRBV3-2) to TRBJ1-3, with D perhaps matching TRBD1 (6 bases). Trimming left V 0 bases short and J 3 bases short, with 12 bases between. The CDR3 has 16 residues. From germline, CDR1 is LGHDT and CDR2 YNNKEL (reference sequence). The DNA of the CDR3 is TGTGCCAGCAGCCAAGAGGGGGGGGGCTATGGAAACACCATATATTTT. It is translated as CASSQEGGGYGNTIYF.

The chain carries TRBV21-1 and TRBJ2-1; the listed D gene, TRBD2, was not tested against the DNA. TRBV21-1 is designated a pseudogene. The CDR3 is 16 residues long. In nucleotides, the CDR3 is TGTGCCAGCAGCACCTTCCTAGCGGGAGACGCCAATGAGCAGTTCTTC. It codes for CASSTFLAGDANEQFF.

The chain couples TRBV6-6 to TRBJ2-7; 10 positions match TRBD1. There are 15 residues in the CDR3. The junction had 3 bases not matched to a gene; V was cut back by 3 bases and J by 1 base. The germline V gene encodes CDR1 MNHNY and CDR2 SVGAGI (reference sequence). CDR3: CASSYTGQGSYEQYF. CDR3 bases: TGTGCCAGCAGTTATACGGGACAGGGGTCCTACGAGCAGTACTTC.

The chain uses TRBV19 and TRBJ1-3; TRBD1 matches at 8 bases. V was pared by 9 bases and J by 4 bases, with 8 bases of the junction left unmatched. In germline, CDR1 is LNHDA, CDR2 SQIVND (reference sequence). This CDR3 region has 14 residues. The CDR3: CASRGTGEGNTIYF. In nucleotides, the CDR3 is TGTGCCAGCCGAGGGACAGGAGAGGGAAACACCATATATTTT.

CDR3 sequence reads: CASRQRGGYGYTF. The DNA for the CDR3 is TGTGCCAGCAGACAACGGGGGGGCTATGGCTACACCTTC. This chain links TRBV6-5 with TRBJ1-2, with D possibly being TRBD1 (5 bases). The CDR3 length is 13 residues. V was trimmed by 6 bases and J by 4 bases, leaving 12 bases between them. From germline, CDR1 is MNHEY and CDR2 SVGAGI.

The chain recombines TRBV10-3 with TRBJ2-1, with 9 bases matching TRBD1. The CDR3 consists of 17 residues. The trim removed 5 bases at V and 9 bases at J, leaving 17 bases unmatched. The germline gives CDR1 ENHRY, CDR2 SYGVKD. The CDR3 nucleotides are TGTGCCATCAGTCGAGCCCATGGGACAGGGTTGGAGAGTGAGCAGTTCTTC. Its translation is CAISRAHGTGLESEQFF.

This clone was observed once. The chain employs TRBV24-1 and TRBJ1-1; no reliable D call. This CDR3 region has 13 residues. Per the germline V gene, CDR1 is KGHDR and CDR2 is SFDVKD. Trimming shortened V by 3 bases and J by 0 bases, and 4 bases separated the two germline ends. CDR3 in amino acids: CATSDLLNTEAFF. CDR3 DNA sequence: TGTGCCACCAGTGATCTCCTGAACACTGAAGCTTTCTTT.

V gene TRBV27 combines with J gene TRBJ2-3; 9 bases map to TRBD2. The CDR3 extends over 17 amino acids. Germline CDR1 MNHEY, CDR2 SMNVEV (reference sequence). V was clipped by 5 bases and J by 2 bases; unmatched bases: 11. CDR3 sequence (DNA): TGTGCCAGCAGTCCTTTGCTAGCGGGATCCAACACAGATACGCAGTATTTT. This sequence encodes CASSPLLAGSNTDTQYF.

CDR3 in DNA: TGTGCCAGTAGTACGGGACAGGGAGGGGAACAGCCCCAGCATTTT. Residues: CASSTGQGGEQPQHF. The chain carries TRBV19 and TRBJ1-5; 9 nucleotides match TRBD1. After removal of 4 bases from V and 7 bases from J, the junction contained 8 bases not matched to a gene. The germline CDR1 and CDR2 sequences are LNHDA and SQIVND (reference sequence). CDR3 size: 15 residues.

J is TRBJ2-3 and V is TRBV5-1; a weak D match, TRBD2 (5 bases). The CDR3 is 14 amino acids. Germline assignment: CDR1 SGHRS and CDR2 YFSETQ. The V end was cut by 0 bases, the J end by 7 bases, with 12 bases between. The CDR3 sequence: CASSLAQPGNTQYF. The CDR3 DNA follows: TGCGCCAGCAGCTTGGCCCAACCGGGGAATACGCAGTATTTT.

The chain recombines TRBV7-8 with TRBJ2-2, with D tentatively TRBD2 (7 bases). Trimming took 1 base from V and 6 from J, leaving 15 bases between them. From germline, CDR1 is SGHVS and CDR2 FQNEAQ. The length of the CDR3 is 16 residues. CDR3 region: CASSLVGGLAAGELFF. DNA for the CDR3: TGTGCCAGCAGCTTAGTTGGGGGGCTAGCGGCCGGGGAGCTGTTTTTT.

The chain joins TRBV10-2 to TRBJ2-5, with a weak D call TRBD2 (6 bases). Trimming shortened V by 4 bases and J by 2 bases, and 11 bases separated the two germline ends. Per the germline V gene, CDR1 is WSHSY and CDR2 is SAAADI. The CDR3 spans 14 residues. The CDR3 loop reads CASSVSGAQETQYF. CDR3 nucleotide sequence: TGCGCCAGCAGTGTTTCGGGAGCTCAAGAGACCCAGTACTTC.

This clone was found a few times. The chain employs TRBV30 and TRBJ1-6; 9 bases line up with TRBD1. V lost 2 bases to trimming and J lost 10 bases; unmatched junction nucleotides: 3. CDR1 and CDR2 (germline): GTSNPN, SVGIG (reference sequence). The CDR3 is 13 residues long. The CDR3 region has the DNA TGTGCCTGGAGTACAGGGGGCACGTCACCCCTCCACTTT. It yields the protein CAWSTGGTSPLHF.

This chain uses TRBV2 with TRBJ1-1, with 7 bases aligning to TRBD1. The CDR3 has 15 amino acids. V was pared by 0 bases and J by 5 bases, with 6 bases of the junction left unmatched. Germline values: CDR1 SNHLY, CDR2 FYNNEI. The CDR3 nucleotides are TGTGCCAGCAGTGAAGCGGGAAGGGGGCGGACTGAAGCTTTCTTT. It codes for CASSEAGRGRTEAFF.